Presented here are 16 T cell receptor beta chains from one specimen sequenced in a study of identical twins (dated by TCRdb to about 2016). The protocol used for the library was 5' RACE. TCRdb shows the sequencer as Illumina HiSeq 2000. TCRdb cleaned the public reads at Q25 with fastp, built clones with MiXCR and kept in-frame beta chains. Duplicate CDR3 protein sequences are folded into a single record with the most common DNA and genes. The sample table shows under 1 million distinct CDR3 sequences, and over 9% are seen once. Of the sample, 1.5% to 2% is held by the ten largest clones. The same data also contributed to another study, on yellow fever vaccine responses in identical twins.

Sequencing was performed on PBMCs. The receptor source for this set is a woman aged 18-30 years in good health.

Only one count was recorded for this clonotype. The junction departs from germline at one end; a sequencing error may be responsible. This rearrangement joins TRBV29-1 to TRBJ2-7; perhaps TRBD2 as D (6 bases). Per germline, CDR1 SQVTM and CDR2 ANQGSEA. The CDR3 loop spans 12 amino acids. This CDR3 is CSVVRGMDEQHF. As DNA, the CDR3 is TGCAGCGTTGTTCGGGGGATGGACGAGCAGCACTTC.

This clonotype was picked up a small number of times. The gene calls are TRBV7-2 and TRBJ2-7, with 11 bases that match TRBD2. The V gene end was trimmed by 5 bases and the J gene end by 6 bases; junction bases not matched to a gene: 12. In germline, CDR1 is SGHTA, CDR2 FQGNSA. This CDR3 is built from 16 residues. The CDR3 DNA follows: TGTGCCAGCAGCATGGATAGCGGGAGGGCCTATATCGAGCAGTACTTC. It codes for CASSMDSGRAYIEQYF.

This clonotype was detected a few times. This rearrangement joins TRBV18 to TRBJ2-1; D uncertain. V lost 3 bases to trimming and J lost 5 bases, with 8 bases between them. Per the germline V gene, CDR1 is KGHSH and CDR2 is LQKENI. The CDR3 is 13 residues long. Here the CDR3 reads CASSPETHNEQFF. The CDR3 region has the DNA TGTGCCAGCTCACCGGAAACTCACAATGAGCAGTTCTTC. Full variable domain (outside the CDR3, taken from reference TRBV18 and TRBJ2-1): NAGVMQNPRHLVRRRGQEARLRCSPMKGHSHVYWYRQLPEEGLKFMVYLQKENIIDESGMPKERFSAEFPKEGPSILRIQQVVRGDSAAYFCASSPETHNEQFFGPGTRLTVL.

In its sample, this clonotype was seen once. V is TRBV3-1 and J is TRBJ2-7; D is uncertain. Looked up from germline, CDR1 is LGHDT and CDR2 is YNNKEL (reference sequence). The length of the CDR3 is 15 residues. V was cut by 0 bases and J by 7 bases, with 16 bases left in between. The CDR3 coding sequence is TGTGCCAGCAGCCAAGAGGGCAGGCAACCACGGGAGCAGTACTTC. As protein: CASSQEGRQPREQYF.

The chain carries TRBV27 and TRBJ1-6; D is possibly TRBD1 (5 bases). CDR1 MNHEY and CDR2 SMNVEV come from the germline V gene (reference sequence). This CDR3 comprises 13 residues. V dropped 3 bases and J dropped 10 bases, with 10 bases sitting between them. The CDR3, as DNA: TGTGCCAGCAGTTTCGGCGGGGACTCACCCCTCCACTTT. Its translation is CASSFGGDSPLHF.

This clonotype was counted between two and nine times. This rearrangement joins TRBV24-1 to TRBJ2-1, with 13 bases matching TRBD2. Germline CDR1 and CDR2: KGHDR and SFDVKD. Trimming at V came to 6 bases and at J to 5 bases, leaving 6 bases not matched to a gene. The CDR3 totals 16 residues. The CDR3 spells CATSTWTSGGNNEQFF. The CDR3 nucleotides are TGTGCCACCAGTACTTGGACTAGCGGGGGAAACAATGAGCAGTTCTTC.

This clonotype is a singleton in its sample. This sequence joins TRBV15 and TRBJ2-1; D might be TRBD1 or TRBD2, each matching 6 bases. Trimming left V 3 bases short and J 2 bases short, with 11 bases between. The CDR3 is made up of 15 amino acids. The V gene's germline CDR1 is LNHNV and CDR2 YYDKDF (reference sequence). The CDR3 DNA reads TGTGCCACCAGCAGTGGGGGGCGTCCCTACAATGAGCAGTTCTTC. It is translated as CATSSGGRPYNEQFF.

This clonotype was picked up many times. This rearrangement joins TRBV11-2 to TRBJ1-1; the D is unclear. Germline V gene lookup returns CDR1 SGHAT and CDR2 FQNNGV. This CDR3 is built from 12 residues. Trimming removed 1 base at V and 7 bases at J, with 7 bases between. The CDR3 loop is CASSLGPGEAFF. The DNA for the CDR3 is TGTGCCAGCAGCTTAGGCCCGGGTGAAGCTTTCTTT.

V gene TRBV9 combines with J gene TRBJ2-1; 10 bases are a match to TRBD2. CDR3 length equals 17 residues. V shed 6 bases, J shed 4 bases, and the junction held 13 bases outside the gene matches. In germline, CDR1 is SGDLS, CDR2 YYNGEE. In DNA form, the CDR3 reads TGTGCCAGCACCCCCGCTGGGGGACTAGCGCAGTACAATGAGCAGTTCTTC. It translates to CASTPAGGLAQYNEQFF.

This clonotype came up a few times. The chain combines TRBV25-1 with TRBJ2-1, with a tentative D call TRBD1 (5 bases). V was pared by 5 bases and J by 4 bases, with 15 bases between. The CDR3 consists of 15 residues. The germline gives CDR1 MGHDK, CDR2 SYGVNS. CDR3 sequence (DNA): TGTGCCAGCAGTCAAGACAGACTCGCTTACAATGAGCAGTTCTTC. Protein: CASSQDRLAYNEQFF.

This clonotype was seen more than once but under ten times. The chain recombines TRBV3-1 with TRBJ1-2; D is perhaps TRBD1 (5 bases). Germline values: CDR1 LGHDT, CDR2 YNNKEL (reference sequence). This CDR3 is built from 14 residues. V was pared by 4 bases and J by 4 bases, with 13 bases between. CDR3 sequence reads: CASSPKDTIYGYTF. CDR3 nucleotide sequence: TGTGCCAGCAGCCCAAAGGACACGATCTATGGCTACACCTTC.

CDR3 bases: TGTGCCATCAGTGAGGACTTCCAAGAGACCCAGTACTTC. Its protein is CAISEDFQETQYF. The chain links TRBV10-3 to TRBJ2-5; D not certain. Trimming took off 2 bases at V and 1 base at J, with 5 bases between the two ends. Germline V lookup: CDR1 ENHRY, CDR2 SYGVKD. The length of the CDR3 is 13 residues.

The V gene is TRBV20-1, the J gene TRBJ2-1; 9 nucleotides match TRBD2. The J segment lost 8 bases and the V segment lost 6 bases, leaving 14 bases of the junction unmatched. Germline V gene data show CDR1 as DFQATT and CDR2 as SNEGSKA (reference sequence). This CDR3 is built from 15 residues. The CDR3, as DNA: TGCAGTGCCACTGGCGGGAGGGCTATGGAATATGAGCAGTTCTTC. Translation: CSATGGRAMEYEQFF.

This clonotype has only a few counts. The V call is TRBV7-3, the J call TRBJ2-1, with 7 bases lining up with TRBD2. Trimming at V came to 1 base and at J to 5 bases, leaving 8 bases not matched to a gene. In germline, CDR1 is SGHTA, CDR2 FQGTGA. The CDR3 runs 16 residues. CDR3 coding DNA: TGTGCCAGCAGCTTAATAGGTCTAGCGGTAGACAATGAGCAGTTCTTC. Translated: CASSLIGLAVDNEQFF.

As for this clonotype: One end of the junction does not line up with germline, which may come from a read error. The chain joins TRBV2 to TRBJ2-1; 9 bases agree with TRBD2. CDR3 length: 15 residues. Germline V gene lookup returns CDR1 SNHLY and CDR2 FYNNEI. The CDR3 DNA follows: TGCGCCAGCAGTGAAGCTAGCGGGGAGAACAATGAGCAGTTCTTC. Translating it yields CASSEASGENNEQFF.

This chain joins TRBV28 and TRBJ2-7; D might be TRBD1 (6 bases). V dropped 8 bases and J dropped 4 bases, with 15 bases sitting between them. The CDR3 loop spans 13 amino acids. Germline V gives CDR1 MDHEN, CDR2 SYDVKM. CDR3 sequence (DNA): TGTGCCAGCGGCTCGGATAGGGGGTACGAGCAGTACTTC. It specifies CASGSDRGYEQYF.